This T cell receptor beta chain is drawn from a study of early T cells in non-severe SARS-CoV-2 infection. Study results and limitations: The VDJdb matching leaned toward anti-spike CD8 responses and overlooked private and CD4 specificities.

Germline V gives CDR1 SEHNR, CDR2 FQNEAQ (reference sequence). The CDR3 has 14 residues. V was pared by 1 base and J by 8 bases, with 11 bases between. Concerning this clonotype itself: Antigen unknown.

Via MiXCR, TCRdb re-called the 5' RACE reads, giving one row per CDR3 protein. This table holds almost 30,000 distinct CDR3 sequences, 5.7% found once. The chain combines TRBV7-9 with TRBJ1-4; D unresolved. The origin of this receptor is an adult who was a healthcare worker with PCR-confirmed SARS-CoV-2 infection or an uninfected control (not recorded which). Sequenced input: whole blood. CDR3 nucleotide sequence: TGTGCCAGCAGCTTAGTCTCTGGTGAAGAAAAACTGTTTTTT. It translates to CASSLVSGEEKLFF.